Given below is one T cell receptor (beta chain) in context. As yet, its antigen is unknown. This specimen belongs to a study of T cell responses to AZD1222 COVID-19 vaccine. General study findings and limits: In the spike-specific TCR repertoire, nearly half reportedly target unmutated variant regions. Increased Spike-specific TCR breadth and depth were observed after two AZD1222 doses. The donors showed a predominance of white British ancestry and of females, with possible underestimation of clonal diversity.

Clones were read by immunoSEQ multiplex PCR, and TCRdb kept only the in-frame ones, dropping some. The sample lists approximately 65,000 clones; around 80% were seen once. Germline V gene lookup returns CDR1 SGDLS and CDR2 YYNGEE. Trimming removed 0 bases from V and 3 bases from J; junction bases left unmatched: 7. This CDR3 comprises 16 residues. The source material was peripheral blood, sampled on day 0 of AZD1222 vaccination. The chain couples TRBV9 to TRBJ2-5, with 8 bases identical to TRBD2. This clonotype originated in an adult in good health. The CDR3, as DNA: TGTGCCAGCAGCGTAGTACCAGCGGGGGCCAAAGAGACCCAGTACTTC. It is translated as CASSVVPAGAKETQYF.